The 23 T cell receptor beta chains listed next were all sequenced from one sample in a study of blood T cell repertoires in COVID-19. Data came from immunoSEQ multiplex PCR; TCRdb stores just in-frame clones and leaves some out. This sample has over 65,000 clones, with approximately 87% found just once. The sequenced sample was peripheral blood. The source is a woman aged 55-69 years with acute or convalescent COVID-19.

V usage is TRBV10-3 and J usage is TRBJ2-1; D unclear. The CDR3 consists of 13 residues. The germline gives CDR1 ENHRY, CDR2 SYGVKD. V was pared by 3 bases and J by 4 bases, with 7 bases between. The CDR3 here is CAISDSLYNEQFF. As DNA, the CDR3 is TGTGCCATCAGTGATAGTTTATACAATGAGCAGTTCTTC.

The chain employs TRBV6-5 and TRBJ2-5; the match to TRBD1 covers 9 bases. Looked up from germline, CDR1 is MNHEY and CDR2 is SVGAGI. The V gene end was trimmed by 5 bases and the J gene end by 3 bases; junction bases not matched to a gene: 7. The CDR3 has 15 amino acids. The DNA of the CDR3 is TGTGCCAGCAGTATACAGGGGGCACAGGAAGAGACCCAGTACTTC. This gives the protein CASSIQGAQEETQYF.

The chain has TRBV9 and TRBJ1-4; D is undetermined. Trimming removed 2 bases from V and 8 bases from J, with 13 bases in between. The CDR3 length is 14 residues. Germline CDR1 SGDLS, CDR2 YYNGEE. The CDR3 loop reads CASSVGVEVEKLFF. CDR3 bases: TGTGCCAGCAGCGTTGGGGTGGAGGTCGAAAAACTGTTTTTT.

The rearrangement joins TRBV4-3 to TRBJ2-3; TRBD1 matches 8 bases. Looked up from germline, CDR1 is LGHNA and CDR2 is YSLEER. Losses at the gene ends were 5 bases for V and 2 bases for J; bases not matched to a gene: 9. The CDR3 consists of 16 residues. CDR3 nucleotide sequence: TGCGCCAGCAGCTCCGGACAGGGAGTAATCACAGATACGCAGTATTTT. It specifies CASSSGQGVITDTQYF.

This chain uses TRBV19 with TRBJ1-2, with 7 bases matching TRBD1. V lost 6 bases, J lost 4 bases, and 8 bases stayed unmatched. The V gene's germline CDR1 is LNHDA and CDR2 SQIVND (reference sequence). The CDR3 runs to 14 residues. CDR3 residues: CASSRQGLSYGYTF. CDR3 coding DNA: TGTGCCAGTAGCAGACAGGGCCTTAGCTATGGCTACACCTTC.

This rearrangement joins TRBV9 to TRBJ2-2; D remains ambiguous. V lost 2 bases and J 7 bases, leaving 9 bases between the germline ends. CDR3 length: 13 residues. CDR1 is SGDLS, CDR2 YYNGEE, per germline. Here the CDR3 reads CASSVNGIGELFF. DNA for the CDR3: TGTGCCAGCAGCGTGAATGGCATCGGGGAGCTGTTTTTT.

The rearrangement links TRBV11-2 to TRBJ1-6, with 10 bases matching TRBD1. V dropped 5 bases and J dropped 10; count of bases not matched to a gene: 11. The V gene's germline CDR1 is SGHAT and CDR2 FQNNGV. This CDR3 is built from 16 residues. The CDR3, as DNA: TGTGCCAGCAGCCCTGGGACAGGGGTGCCTGGATCACCCCTCCACTTT. It specifies CASSPGTGVPGSPLHF.

This clone was counted once. This chain links TRBV6-1 with TRBJ2-7; weak D call: TRBD2 (6 bases). Trimming removed 4 bases from V and 3 bases from J, with 22 bases in between. The CDR3 runs 17 residues. The germline gives CDR1 MNHNS, CDR2 SASEGT. The CDR3 bases are TGTGCCAGCAGTGTGGTCGGTGGCGGGAAGGGACTCTACGAGCAGTACGTC. Translating it yields CASSVVGGGKGLYEQYV.

The chain links TRBV20-1 to TRBJ2-1, with TRBD2 as a possible D gene (6 bases). The CDR3 extends over 11 amino acids. Per germline, CDR1 DFQATT and CDR2 SNEGSKA (reference sequence). V was trimmed by 6 bases and J by 4 bases, leaving 7 bases between them. The CDR3 here is CSAGLYNEQFF. CDR3 DNA: TGCAGTGCCGGACTATACAATGAGCAGTTCTTC.

The chain has TRBV5-6 and TRBJ1-1, with no clear D. V shed 3 bases and J shed 4 bases, with 13 bases lying between them. The CDR3 totals 14 residues. Looked up from germline, CDR1 is SGHDT and CDR2 is YYEEEE. CDR3 loop: CASSSPGLVTEAFF. In DNA, the CDR3 is TGTGCCAGCAGCTCTCCGGGGTTGGTCACTGAAGCTTTCTTT. The variable domain in full, with the rest retrieved from reference TRBV5-6 and TRBJ1-1, is DAGVTQSPTHLIKTRGQQVTLRCSPKSGHDTVSWYQQALGQGPQFIFQYYEEEERQRGNFPDRFSGHQFPNYSSELNVNALLLGDSALYLCASSSPGLVTEAFFGQGTRLTVV.

V and J are TRBV6-5 and TRBJ1-6; the D gene is possibly TRBD1 (5 bases). The CDR3 totals 15 residues. The V gene lost 6 bases and the J gene lost 9 bases, with 18 bases spanning the gap. Per germline, CDR1 MNHEY and CDR2 SVGAGI. The CDR3 region has the DNA TGTGCCAGCAGAAGCCGTCAGGGAATTGTTTCACCCCTCCACTTT. It is translated as CASRSRQGIVSPLHF.

J is TRBJ2-5 and V is TRBV6-5; 11 bases align to TRBD1. The CDR3 sequence is 12 residues long. From germline, CDR1 is MNHEY and CDR2 SVGAGI. The V gene end was trimmed by 6 bases and the J gene end by 7 bases; junction bases not matched to a gene: 1. In nucleotides, the CDR3 is TGTGCCAGCAGAGGGACAGGGGGGACCCAGTACTTC. Its protein product is CASRGTGGTQYF.

The chain recombines TRBV6-2 or TRBV6-3 with TRBJ1-1, with unresolved D. Germline-derived CDR1 and CDR2 are MNHEY and SVGEGT. This CDR3 contains 13 residues. The ends were cut back, 5 bases at V and 3 bases at J, with 10 bases in the middle. The CDR3 region is CASSLLQDTEAFF. The CDR3, as DNA: TGTGCCAGCAGTCTTCTTCAGGACACTGAAGCTTTCTTT.

CDR3: CASSVAPPPDEQFF. The CDR3 nucleotides are TGTGCCAGCAGCGTAGCTCCCCCGCCGGATGAGCAGTTCTTC. The chain couples TRBV9 to TRBJ2-1; D not resolved. In germline, CDR1 is SGDLS, CDR2 YYNGEE. This CDR3 has 14 amino acids. V lost 0 bases and J 8 bases, leaving 12 bases between the germline ends.

The V gene is TRBV18, the J gene TRBJ2-2; weak D call: TRBD1 (6 bases). The CDR3 has 14 residues. Trimming left V 3 bases short and J 5 bases short, with 10 bases between. Germline V lookup: CDR1 KGHSH, CDR2 LQKENI. DNA for the CDR3: TGTGCCAGCTCACCTTCAGGGGTAACCGGGGAGCTGTTTTTT. Translated, it gives CASSPSGVTGELFF.

The CDR3 DNA reads TGTGCCAGCAGCGTAGCAGGATCGAATGGCTACACCTTC. Translation: CASSVAGSNGYTF. The genes are TRBV9 and TRBJ1-2; D is unresolved. The CDR3 contains 13 residues. Germline loops: CDR1 SGDLS, CDR2 YYNGEE. The V end lost 0 bases, the J end lost 6 bases, and 9 bases lay between the germline ends. Full variable domain (outside the CDR3, taken from reference TRBV9 and TRBJ1-2): DSGVTQTPKHLITATGQRVTLRCSPRSGDLSVYWYQQSLDQGLQFLIQYYNGEERAKGNILERFSAQQFPDLHSELNLSSLELGDSALYFCASSVAGSNGYTFGSGTRLTVV.

The CDR3 DNA reads as TGTGCCAGCAGTTACTCGATCGTAGGGGGCACAGATACGCAGTATTTT. Translation gives CASSYSIVGGTDTQYF. V usage is TRBV6-6 and J usage is TRBJ2-3; D is perhaps TRBD1 (5 bases). Trimming cost V 0 bases and J 1 base, with 11 bases left between them. Germline-derived CDR1 and CDR2 are MNHNY and SVGAGI (reference sequence). The CDR3 extends over 16 amino acids.

The rearrangement uses TRBV7-9 and TRBJ1-1; D is uncertain. The V end lost 1 base, the J end lost 1 base, and 7 bases lay between the germline ends. The CDR3 is 14 amino acids. Per the germline V gene, CDR1 is SEHNR and CDR2 is FQNEAQ (reference sequence). As DNA, the CDR3 is TGTGCCAGCAGCTTAGGGGCAGGGAACACTGAAGCTTTCTTT. The encoded protein is CASSLGAGNTEAFF.

The chain carries TRBV5-1 and TRBJ1-2, with D possibly matching TRBD1 (5 bases). V gave up 0 bases and J gave up 4 bases, with 10 bases separating them. Germline-derived CDR1 and CDR2 are SGHRS and YFSETQ. This CDR3 contains 14 residues. The CDR3 coding sequence is TGCGCCAGCAGCTTGGAGGACACCAGCTATGGCTACACCTTC. Encoded protein: CASSLEDTSYGYTF.

This clone was seen a single time. The chain couples TRBV7-2 to TRBJ1-2; D gene uncertain. Trimming removed 0 bases from V and 2 bases from J, with 13 bases in between. The CDR3 contains 16 residues. Looked up from germline, CDR1 is SGHTA and CDR2 is FQGNSA. The DNA for the CDR3 is TGTGCCAGCAGCTTAGCGCGGGGAAATGGAAACTATGGCTACACCTTC. This sequence encodes CASSLARGNGNYGYTF. The full variable domain, its missing parts supplied by reference TRBV7-2 and TRBJ1-2, is GAGVSQSPSNKVTEKGKDVELRCDPISGHTALYWYRQSLGQGLEFLIYFQGNSAPDKSGLPSDRFSAERTGGSVSTLTIQRTQQEDSAVYLCASSLARGNGNYGYTFGSGTRLTVV.

The chain uses TRBV30 and TRBJ2-1, with D tentatively TRBD1 (5 bases). The length of the CDR3 is 12 residues. Trimming shortened V by 4 bases and J by 9 bases, and 13 bases separated the two germline ends. Germline-derived CDR1 and CDR2 are GTSNPN and SVGIG (reference sequence). The CDR3 nucleotides are TGTGCCTGGACGCCTGACCAGGGTGAGCAGTTCTTC. It translates to CAWTPDQGEQFF.

This clone was seen only once. Here the CDR3 DNA reads TGTGCCAGCAGCTCGGACATGGTACAGCCCCAGCATTTT. This gives the protein CASSSDMVQPQHF. The rearrangement links TRBV7-2 to TRBJ1-5; D possibly corresponds to TRBD1 (5 bases). Per the germline V gene, CDR1 is SGHTA and CDR2 is FQGNSA. This CDR3 spans 13 amino acids. Trimming stripped 4 bases from V and 7 bases from J, with 11 bases between.

V usage is TRBV18 and J usage is TRBJ1-1; D might be TRBD1 (6 bases). CDR1 is KGHSH, CDR2 LQKENI, per germline. The CDR3 loop spans 14 amino acids. Between the trimmed V and J ends, which lost 2 bases and 5 bases, there was a span of 12 bases. CDR3: CASSPTGGTTEAFF. CDR3 bases: TGTGCCAGCTCACCAACGGGAGGGACAACTGAAGCTTTCTTT.